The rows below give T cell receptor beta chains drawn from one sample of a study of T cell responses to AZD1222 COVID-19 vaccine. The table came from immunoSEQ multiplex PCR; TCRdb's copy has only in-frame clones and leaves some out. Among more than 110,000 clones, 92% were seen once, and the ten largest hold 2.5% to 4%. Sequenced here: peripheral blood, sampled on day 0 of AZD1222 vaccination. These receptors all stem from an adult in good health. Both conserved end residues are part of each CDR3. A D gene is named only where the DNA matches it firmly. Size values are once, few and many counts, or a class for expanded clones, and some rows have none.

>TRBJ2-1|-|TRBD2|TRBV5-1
TGCGCCAGCAGCCTAGGACTAGCGGGAGCAGATGAGCAGTTCTTC
CASSLGLAGADEQFF
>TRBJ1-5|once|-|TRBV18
TGTGCCAGCGCCGAGGCAGGGGGCAATCAGCCCCAGCATTTT
CASAEAGGNQPQHF
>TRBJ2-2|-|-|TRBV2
TGTGCCAGCCAAACAGGGTTGACCGGGGAGCTGTTTTTT
CASQTGLTGELFF
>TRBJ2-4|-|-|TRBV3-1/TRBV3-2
TGTGCCAGCAGCCCGATGGCCGTAGCCAAAAACATTCAGTACTTC
CASSPMAVAKNIQYF
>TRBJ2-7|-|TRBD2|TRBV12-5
TGTGCTAGTGGAGATGGGGGACTAGCGGGAGTTAGCGAGCAGTACTTC
CASGDGGLAGVSEQYF
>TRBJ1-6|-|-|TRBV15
TGTGCCACCAGCAGATACTCTCCGGGACGGCAGAATTCACCCCTCCACTTT
CATSRYSPGRQNSPLHF
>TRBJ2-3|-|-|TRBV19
TGTGCCAGTAGTTTACAACAGGGTTGGGAGGCAGATACGCAGTATTTT
CASSLQQGWEADTQYF
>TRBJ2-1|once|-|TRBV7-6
TGTGCCAGCAGCTTAGCGGAGACCTACAATGAGCAGTTCTTC
CASSLAETYNEQFF
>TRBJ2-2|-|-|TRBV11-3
TGTGCCAGCAGCTCCACAGGGACCACCGGGGAGCTGTTTTTT
CASSSTGTTGELFF
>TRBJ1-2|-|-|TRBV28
TGTGCCAGCAGTTTAACGCGGGGGGTCTATGGCTACACCTTC
CASSLTRGVYGYTF
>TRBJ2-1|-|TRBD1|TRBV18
TGTGCCAGCTCAAGCCGGGACAGGGTTTACAATGAGCAGTTCTTC
CASSSRDRVYNEQFF
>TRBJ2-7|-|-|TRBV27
TGTGCCAGCAGTTTCGAACAGGGACCCCTCCCCGACGAGCAGTACTTC
CASSFEQGPLPDEQYF
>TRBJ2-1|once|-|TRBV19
TGTGCCAGTAGTGCACGCGTTTACAATGAGCAGTTCTTC
CASSARVYNEQFF
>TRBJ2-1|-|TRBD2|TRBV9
TGTGCCAGCAGCGTAGGCTCAGGACTAGCTTTCAATGAGCAGTTCTTC
CASSVGSGLAFNEQFF
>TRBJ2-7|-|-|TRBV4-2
TGTGCCAGCAGCCAAGAGTCCGGGAGTTACGACGAGCAGTACTTC
CASSQESGSYDEQYF
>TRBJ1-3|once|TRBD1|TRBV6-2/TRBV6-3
TGTGCCAGCAGTGGGACAGTTGGAAACACCATATATTTT
CASSGTVGNTIYF
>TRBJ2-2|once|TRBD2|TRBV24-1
TGTGCCACCAGTGATGCGGGACTAGCGATTGTCACCGGGGAGCTGTTTTTT
CATSDAGLAIVTGELFF
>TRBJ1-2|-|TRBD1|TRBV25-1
TGTGCCAGCGAGGGACAGACCATTTATGGCTACACCTTC
CASEGQTIYGYTF
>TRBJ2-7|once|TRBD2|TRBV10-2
TGCGCCAGCAGTGATATCGGGACTAGCGGTCCCTACGAGCAGTACTTC
CASSDIGTSGPYEQYF
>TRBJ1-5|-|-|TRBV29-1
TGCAGCGTCGGGTCTGGGACCGACTCCAAGCCCCAGCATTTT
CSVGSGTDSKPQHF
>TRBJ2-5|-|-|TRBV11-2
TGTGCCAGCAGCTTAGGCCAACTTCCAGAGACCCAGTACTTC
CASSLGQLPETQYF
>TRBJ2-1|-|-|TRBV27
TGTGCCAGCAGTTTGTTGACCTCCCTTGGGGCCTACAATGAGCAGTTCTTC
CASSLLTSLGAYNEQFF
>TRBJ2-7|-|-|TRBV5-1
TGCGCCAGCAGCCCCGGGACAACATCCTACGAGCAGTACTTC
CASSPGTTSYEQYF
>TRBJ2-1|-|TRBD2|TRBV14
TGTGCCAGCAGCCAAGATGGACTAGCGGATGCCTCCAATGAGCAGTTCTTC
CASSQDGLADASNEQFF
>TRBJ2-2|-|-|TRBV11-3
TGTGCCAGCAGCCGTAAGGGAGACACCGGGGAGCTGTTTTTT
CASSRKGDTGELFF
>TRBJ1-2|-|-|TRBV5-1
TGCGCCAGCAGCTTGAATACCCATGGCTACACCTTC
CASSLNTHGYTF
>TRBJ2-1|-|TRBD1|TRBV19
TGTGCCAGTAGTATTCCACAGGGGGCGTCCTACAATGAGCAGTTCTTC
CASSIPQGASYNEQFF
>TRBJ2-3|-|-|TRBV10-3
TGTGCCATCAGTGAATTGGACAGAGAAGATACGCAGTATTTT
CAISELDREDTQYF